The 21 T cell receptor beta chains below all came from one sample that was sequenced in a study of a mutant IDH1 vaccine in newly diagnosed glioma. The time point: week 47, end of study. Each dose of the vaccine consisted of 300 ug of mutant IDH1 20-mer peptide, with topical imiquimod. The antigens for these receptors are not known. The repertoire was sequenced with immunoSEQ multiplex PCR; TCRdb's copy has only in-frame clones and lacks some. Here the sample spans more than 30,000 clones, approximately 89% being singletons. Source: PBMCs, taken from a glioma patient whose treatment included an IDH1 peptide vaccine. The source of these receptors is a middle-aged man with glioma.

V gene TRBV28 combines with J gene TRBJ2-3; no clear D. V lost 7 bases to trimming and J lost 2 bases, with 7 bases between them. CDR1 and CDR2 (germline): MDHEN, SYDVKM. The CDR3 covers 12 residues. CDR3 residues: CASTSSTDTQYF. The CDR3, as DNA: TGTGCCAGCACGTCCTCCACAGATACGCAGTATTTT.

CDR3 in amino acids: CASSSTSESGNTIYF. CDR3 DNA sequence: TGTGCCAGCTCATCCACGAGCGAATCTGGAAACACCATATATTTT. J is TRBJ1-3 and V is TRBV18; D remains ambiguous. V lost 5 bases, J lost 1 base, and 12 bases lay in between. The CDR3 runs to 15 residues. Per the germline V gene, CDR1 is KGHSH and CDR2 is LQKENI.

The chain couples TRBV28 to TRBJ2-2; a weak D match, TRBD2 (7 bases). Germline values: CDR1 MDHEN, CDR2 SYDVKM. Deletions cut 5 bases from V and 4 bases from J, with 20 bases between. The CDR3 extends over 17 amino acids. The CDR3 spells CASSPYGGPKGTGELFF. The CDR3 DNA reads TGTGCCAGCAGTCCATACGGGGGGCCTAAAGGCACCGGGGAGCTGTTTTTT.

This rearrangement joins TRBV27 to TRBJ2-3, with D perhaps TRBD2 (6 bases). This CDR3 is built from 12 residues. V gave up 2 bases and J gave up 14 bases, with 14 bases separating them. The germline gives CDR1 MNHEY, CDR2 SMNVEV (reference sequence). The CDR3 nucleotides read TGTGCCAGCAGTTTAGAGCTAGCGCGCAGGTATTTT. Translated: CASSLELARRYF.

V gene TRBV30 combines with J gene TRBJ1-1; 9 positions match TRBD1. Trimming removed 8 bases from V and 8 bases from J; junction bases left unmatched: 6. Germline CDR1 GTSNPN, CDR2 SVGIG (reference sequence). This CDR3 is 11 amino acids long. The CDR3 sequence: CAQKGTGEAFF. The CDR3 nucleotides are TGTGCCCAAAAGGGGACAGGGGAAGCTTTCTTT.

A single count supports this clone. The chain couples TRBV5-1 to TRBJ2-2; 7 bases agree with TRBD1. The V and J ends lost 3 bases and 0 bases, in that order; junction bases with no gene match: 2. CDR1 and CDR2 from the germline V gene are SGHRS and YFSETQ. The CDR3 loop spans 15 amino acids. Written as DNA, the CDR3 is TGCGCCAGCAGCTGGACAGGCGCGAACACCGGGGAGCTGTTTTTT. It is translated as CASSWTGANTGELFF.

This sequence joins TRBV5-1 and TRBJ1-1; 9 nucleotides agree with TRBD1. The CDR3 is 15 residues long. From germline, CDR1 is SGHRS and CDR2 YFSETQ. The ends lost 0 bases at V and 3 bases at J; junction bases unmatched: 3. CDR3 coding DNA: TGCGCCAGCAGCTTGGCCAGACAGGGGGACACTGAAGCTTTCTTT. This codes for CASSLARQGDTEAFF.

The genes are TRBV5-1 and TRBJ1-2; D not certain. Germline assignment: CDR1 SGHRS and CDR2 YFSETQ. The CDR3 contains 15 residues. The ends were cut back, 0 bases at V and 6 bases at J, with 15 bases in the middle. CDR3 DNA: TGCGCCAGCAGCTTGGACACATTACCGCTGAATGGCTACACCTTC. It yields the protein CASSLDTLPLNGYTF.

The chain joins TRBV7-9 to TRBJ2-2; 7 nucleotides match TRBD1. This CDR3 spans 16 amino acids. Germline trimming cut 5 bases from V and 0 bases from J; bases unmatched to any gene: 6. In germline, CDR1 is SEHNR, CDR2 FQNEAQ (reference sequence). The CDR3 nucleotides are TGTGCCAGCAGCCCATGGACAGGAACGAACACCGGGGAGCTGTTTTTT. This gives the protein CASSPWTGTNTGELFF.

This chain connects TRBV6-5 to TRBJ1-6, with a possible D match to TRBD1 (5 bases). The CDR3 has 13 residues. Germline values: CDR1 MNHEY, CDR2 SVGAGI. The germline V and J ends were trimmed by 6 bases and 7 bases, with 10 bases remaining between them. The CDR3 nucleotides read TGTGCCAGCAGCAAAGGGGTCAATTCACCCCTCCACTTT. Translating it yields CASSKGVNSPLHF.

This chain joins TRBV7-9 and TRBJ2-5; 9 bases map to TRBD1. This CDR3 is 16 amino acids long. Germline CDR1 and CDR2: SEHNR and FQNEAQ (reference sequence). V dropped 3 bases and J dropped 5; count of bases not matched to a gene: 10. This CDR3 reads CASSFNRDRVWETQYF. The CDR3 DNA reads TGTGCCAGCAGCTTCAACCGGGACAGGGTTTGGGAGACCCAGTACTTC.

V gene TRBV7-6 combines with J gene TRBJ2-5; D is unresolved. The germline V and J ends were trimmed by 6 bases and 5 bases, with 7 bases remaining between them. CDR1 SGHVS and CDR2 FNYEAQ come from the germline V gene. The CDR3 is 11 amino acids. The CDR3, as DNA: TGTGCCAGCAGGGCCGAGGAGACCCAGTACTTC. It specifies CASRAEETQYF.

The chain joins TRBV4-3 to TRBJ1-1, with D maybe TRBD1 (6 bases). The CDR3 runs 14 residues. V was pared by 0 bases and J by 3 bases, with 8 bases between. The V gene's germline CDR1 is LGHNA and CDR2 YSLEER. In DNA form, the CDR3 reads TGCGCCAGCAGCCAAGATCCAGGGGACACTGAAGCTTTCTTT. It codes for CASSQDPGDTEAFF.

The chain carries TRBV28 and TRBJ2-4; D unresolved. The V gene lost 5 bases and the J gene lost 0 bases, with 5 bases spanning the gap. Germline CDR1 is MDHEN and CDR2 is SYDVKM. This CDR3 comprises 13 residues. CDR3 DNA: TGTGCCAGCAGTGAGCTAGCCAAAAACATTCAGTACTTC. This codes for CASSELAKNIQYF.

Here the CDR3 reads CASSLLRAGANVLTF. CDR3 DNA sequence: TGTGCCAGCAGTCTCCTCCGTGCTGGGGCCAACGTCCTGACTTTC. The chain links TRBV27 to TRBJ2-6; D is ambiguous. This CDR3 spans 15 amino acids. The germline V and J ends were trimmed by 5 bases and 2 bases, with 10 bases remaining between them. Germline V lookup: CDR1 MNHEY, CDR2 SMNVEV (reference sequence).

V usage is TRBV6-1 and J usage is TRBJ1-6, with TRBD1 as a possible D gene (6 bases). With 6 bases removed from V and 4 bases from J, the gap between germline ends came to 10 bases. The CDR3 sequence is 14 residues long. The germline V gene has CDR1 MNHNS and CDR2 SASEGT. CDR3 sequence: CASSPGQYNSPLHF. The CDR3 DNA reads TGTGCCAGCAGCCCCGGACAGTATAATTCACCCCTCCACTTT.

The chain couples TRBV7-2 to TRBJ1-5; D is perhaps TRBD1 (5 bases). The CDR3 has 17 residues. Trimming cost V 2 bases and J 2 bases, with 16 bases left between them. Germline CDR1 SGHTA, CDR2 FQGNSA. The CDR3 is CASSLRWGGEGNQPQHF. In nucleotides, the CDR3 is TGTGCCAGCAGCTTAAGGTGGGGAGGGGAAGGCAATCAGCCCCAGCATTTT. Using reference TRBV7-2 and TRBJ1-5 for the parts outside the CDR3, the full variable domain is GAGVSQSPSNKVTEKGKDVELRCDPISGHTALYWYRQSLGQGLEFLIYFQGNSAPDKSGLPSDRFSAERTGGSVSTLTIQRTQQEDSAVYLCASSLRWGGEGNQPQHFGDGTRLSIL.

This clone was seen a few times. The chain has TRBV13 and TRBJ2-5; possible D gene TRBD2, 6 bases. V dropped 1 base and J dropped 4 bases, with 7 bases sitting between them. Germline assignment: CDR1 PRHDT and CDR2 FYEKMQ (reference sequence). CDR3 length: 13 amino acids. CDR3 bases: TGTGCCAGCAGCTTAGAAGCGGGAGAGACCCAGTACTTC. It translates to CASSLEAGETQYF. The variable domain in full, completed from reference TRBV13 and TRBJ2-5, reads AAGVIQSPRHLIKEKRETATLKCYPIPRHDTVYWYQQGPGQDPQFLISFYEKMQSDKGSIPDRFSAQQFSDYHSELNMSSLELGDSALYFCASSLEAGETQYFGPGTRLLVL.

This clone was picked up one time. The chain has TRBV6-1 and TRBJ1-2; TRBD1 matches at 9 bases. This CDR3 is 15 amino acids long. CDR1 is MNHNS, CDR2 SASEGT, per germline. The V and J ends lost 3 bases and 1 base, in that order; junction bases with no gene match: 3. CDR3 in amino acids: CASSEGTGRNYGYTF. In nucleotides, the CDR3 is TGTGCCAGCAGTGAGGGGACAGGGCGTAACTATGGCTACACCTTC.

The chain recombines TRBV27 with TRBJ1-4, with no clear D. The V gene lost 3 bases and the J gene lost 5 bases, with 13 bases spanning the gap. The CDR3 has 15 amino acids. Germline V lookup: CDR1 MNHEY, CDR2 SMNVEV (reference sequence). The DNA for the CDR3 is TGTGCCAGCAGTTTTTGGGCAGATGGGAATGAAAAACTGTTTTTT. Its translation: CASSFWADGNEKLFF.

The V and J genes are TRBV28 and TRBJ2-3; the match to TRBD2 covers 7 bases. The germline gives CDR1 MDHEN, CDR2 SYDVKM. Trimming removed 8 bases from V and 1 base from J; junction bases left unmatched: 12. The CDR3 spans 16 residues. The CDR3 region is CASPKGGAGGTDTQYF. DNA for the CDR3: TGTGCCAGCCCCAAAGGTGGTGCGGGGGGCACAGATACGCAGTATTTT.